The 11 T cell receptor beta chains presented below share a single source sample, sequenced in a study of blood T cell repertoires in COVID-19. Profiled with immunoSEQ multiplex PCR; TCRdb holds only in-frame clones, not every one. The sample contains about 210,000 clones, approximately 90% of which appear only once. Sequencing was done on a sample of peripheral blood. The receptors here all came from a middle-aged woman with acute or convalescent COVID-19.

The chain has TRBV27 and TRBJ1-2, with 7 bases matching TRBD1. This CDR3 spans 16 amino acids. CDR1 and CDR2 from the germline V gene are MNHEY and SMNVEV (reference sequence). The trim removed 6 bases at V and 6 bases at J, leaving 16 bases unmatched. This chain's CDR3 is CASSPRLGRQGNGYTF. CDR3 nucleotides: TGTGCCAGCAGCCCCCGCTTAGGCCGACAGGGAAATGGCTACACCTTC.

The DNA of the CDR3 is TGTGCCAGCAGCTTAGAGGGGACAGGGAATTCACCCCTCCACTTT. This translates into CASSLEGTGNSPLHF. The chain has TRBV7-2 and TRBJ1-6; 9 bases align to TRBD1. CDR1 SGHTA and CDR2 FQGNSA come from the germline V gene. The CDR3 consists of 15 residues. The J segment lost 7 bases and the V segment lost 1 base, leaving 2 bases of the junction unmatched.

V is TRBV6-5 and J is TRBJ1-1; TRBD1 matches at 8 bases. CDR1 and CDR2 (germline): MNHEY, SVGAGI. This CDR3 contains 14 residues. J was trimmed by 2 bases and V by 9 bases; bases with no gene match: 8. CDR3 bases: TGTGCCAGTAGGAACAGGGGGTCAAACACTGAAGCTTTCTTT. Residues: CASRNRGSNTEAFF.

This chain connects TRBV5-1 to TRBJ2-3; D is possibly TRBD2 (5 bases). Trimming left V 2 bases short and J 6 bases short, with 19 bases between. CDR1 and CDR2 (germline): SGHRS, YFSETQ. This CDR3 has 16 amino acids. In DNA form, the CDR3 reads TGCGCCAGCAGCTTCTGGGTACGGACTGCATCGGATACGCAGTATTTT. Protein: CASSFWVRTASDTQYF.

V gene TRBV19 combines with J gene TRBJ1-3, with TRBD1 identical over 7 bases. Germline CDR1 LNHDA, CDR2 SQIVND (reference sequence). The CDR3 spans 14 residues. The V and J ends lost 7 bases and 0 bases, in that order; junction bases with no gene match: 3. The CDR3 DNA sequence: TGTGCCAGTAAGGACAGGAGCTCTGGAAACACCATATATTTT. The encoded protein is CASKDRSSGNTIYF.

V gene TRBV5-6 combines with J gene TRBJ1-1, with TRBD1 identical over 9 bases. This CDR3 comprises 15 residues. Germline-derived CDR1 and CDR2 are SGHDT and YYEEEE. The J segment lost 1 base and the V segment lost 4 bases, leaving 5 bases of the junction unmatched. CDR3 DNA: TGTGCCAGCAGCGAACTGGGACAGGGGAACACTGAAGCTTTCTTT. It translates to CASSELGQGNTEAFF.

The chain is built from TRBV19 and TRBJ2-5; D perhaps matches TRBD2 (5 bases). The germline V and J ends were trimmed by 4 bases and 4 bases, with 13 bases remaining between them. Per germline, CDR1 LNHDA and CDR2 SQIVND (reference sequence). CDR3 length: 14 residues. CDR3 nucleotide sequence: TGTGCCAGTAGTAACCACCTGGCGGGAGAGACCCAGTACTTC. Protein: CASSNHLAGETQYF.

The V and J genes are TRBV2 and TRBJ1-2; the match to TRBD1 covers 10 bases. The CDR3 is 15 amino acids. The germline V gene has CDR1 SNHLY and CDR2 FYNNEI. The trim removed 5 bases at V and 3 bases at J, leaving 6 bases unmatched. CDR3 residues: CASSIMTGGHYGYTF. The CDR3 bases are TGTGCCAGCAGTATAATGACAGGGGGCCACTATGGCTACACCTTC.

The chain uses TRBV12-5 and TRBJ1-3; 9 bases align to TRBD1. V trimming: 1 base; J trimming: 2 bases; junction bases outside the gene matches: 12. Germline V gene data show CDR1 as LGHNT and CDR2 as FRNRAP. This CDR3 contains 19 residues. The CDR3 sequence is CASGLALWGQGYAGNTIYF. DNA of the CDR3: TGTGCTAGTGGTTTGGCACTGTGGGGACAGGGATACGCTGGAAACACCATATATTTT.

The chain links TRBV5-5 to TRBJ2-7; no reliable D call. The germline V and J ends were trimmed by 0 bases and 3 bases, with 13 bases remaining between them. Germline assignment: CDR1 SGHKS and CDR2 YYEKEE (reference sequence). CDR3 length: 15 amino acids. The CDR3 here is CASSLAPQALYEQYV. The CDR3 nucleotides read TGTGCCAGCAGCTTGGCACCGCAGGCGCTCTACGAGCAGTACGTC.

The CDR3 reads CASSLVASGRTDTQYF. In DNA, the CDR3 is TGTGCCAGCAGCTTAGTGGCTAGCGGGCGCACAGATACGCAGTATTTT. The V call is TRBV7-2, the J call TRBJ2-3; 8 positions match TRBD2. Germline V gives CDR1 SGHTA, CDR2 FQGNSA. V lost 1 base and J lost 1; bases outside the gene matches: 4. The CDR3 has 16 residues.